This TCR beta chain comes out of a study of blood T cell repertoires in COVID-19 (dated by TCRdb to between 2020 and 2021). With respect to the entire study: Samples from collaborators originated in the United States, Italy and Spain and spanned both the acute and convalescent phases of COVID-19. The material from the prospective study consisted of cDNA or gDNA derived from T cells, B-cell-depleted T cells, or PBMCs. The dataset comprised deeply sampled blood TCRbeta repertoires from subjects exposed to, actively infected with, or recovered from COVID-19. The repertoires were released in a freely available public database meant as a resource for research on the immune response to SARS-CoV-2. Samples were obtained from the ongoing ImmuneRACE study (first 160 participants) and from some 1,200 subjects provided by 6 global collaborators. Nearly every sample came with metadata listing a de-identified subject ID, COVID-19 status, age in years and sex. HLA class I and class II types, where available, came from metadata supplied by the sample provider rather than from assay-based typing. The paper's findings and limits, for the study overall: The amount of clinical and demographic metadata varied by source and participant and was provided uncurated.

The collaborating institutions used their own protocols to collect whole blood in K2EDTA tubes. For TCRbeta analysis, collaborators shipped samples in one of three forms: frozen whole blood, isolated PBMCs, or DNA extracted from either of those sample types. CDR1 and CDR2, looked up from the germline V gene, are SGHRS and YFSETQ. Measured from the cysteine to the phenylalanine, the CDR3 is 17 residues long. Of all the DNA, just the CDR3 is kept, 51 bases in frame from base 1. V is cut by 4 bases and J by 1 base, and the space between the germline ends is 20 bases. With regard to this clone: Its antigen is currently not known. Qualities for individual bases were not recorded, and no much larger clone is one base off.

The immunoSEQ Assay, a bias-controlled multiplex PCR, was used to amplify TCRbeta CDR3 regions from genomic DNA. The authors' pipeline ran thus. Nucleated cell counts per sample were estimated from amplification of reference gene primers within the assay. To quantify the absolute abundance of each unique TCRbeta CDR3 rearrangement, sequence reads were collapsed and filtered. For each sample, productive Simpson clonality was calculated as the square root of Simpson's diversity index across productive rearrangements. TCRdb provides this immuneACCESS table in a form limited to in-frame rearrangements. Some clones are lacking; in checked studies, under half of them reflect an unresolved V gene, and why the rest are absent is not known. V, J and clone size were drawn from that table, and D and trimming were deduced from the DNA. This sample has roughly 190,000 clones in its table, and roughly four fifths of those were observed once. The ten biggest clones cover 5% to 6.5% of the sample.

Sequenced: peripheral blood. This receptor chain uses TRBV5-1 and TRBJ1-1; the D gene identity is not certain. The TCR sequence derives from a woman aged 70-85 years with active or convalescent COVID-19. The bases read TGCGCCAGCAGCCGCGACACCGGAGGGAGGAGGAACACTGAAGCTTTCTTT. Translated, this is CASSRDTGGRRNTEAFF.